Below, 10 T cell receptor beta chains from the same sample are listed, as sequenced in a study of high-grade serous ovarian cancer treatment subgroups. The tumor samples were collected prior to definitive surgery or chemotherapy. TCRdb keeps only in-frame clones here, not all; method: immunoSEQ multiplex PCR. The profile covers 18,000 or so clones, with about three quarters appearing a single time and about 6.5% taken by the ten largest. Sequencing was performed on tumor tissue. The receptors shown here come from a human donor with high-grade serous ovarian cancer.

The V and J genes are TRBV14 and TRBJ2-7, with D perhaps matching TRBD1 or TRBD2 (6 bases each). Germline CDR1 SGHDN, CDR2 FVKESK. The V and J ends lost 5 bases and 6 bases respectively, with 17 bases between them. The CDR3 totals 14 residues. CDR3 in amino acids: CASSGSRGGREQYF. In nucleotides, the CDR3 is TGTGCCAGCAGCGGGAGCAGGGGAGGACGCGAGCAGTACTTC.

This clone was picked up a small number of times. The chain combines TRBV19 with TRBJ1-1, with D unclear. There are 13 residues in the CDR3. V dropped 0 bases and J dropped 5 bases, with 7 bases sitting between them. CDR1 is LNHDA, CDR2 SQIVND, per germline (reference sequence). The CDR3 is CASSIDPRTEAFF. The CDR3 region has the DNA TGTGCCAGTAGTATAGATCCTAGGACTGAAGCTTTCTTT.

In DNA form, the CDR3 reads TGTGCCAGCACTGAGCGGGAGGGCCTCGGGACCCAGTACTTC. Translation gives CASTEREGLGTQYF. This chain connects TRBV2 to TRBJ2-5, with 10 nucleotides matching TRBD2. The CDR3 length is 14 residues. J gave up 7 bases and V 7 bases, and 9 bases lay outside the gene matches. Germline values: CDR1 SNHLY, CDR2 FYNNEI.

This sequence joins TRBV7-7 and TRBJ2-1, with 11 bases identical to TRBD2. Trimming at V came to 5 bases and at J to 2 bases, leaving 2 bases not matched to a gene. The CDR3 is made up of 15 amino acids. Germline V gene sequence: CDR1 SSHAT, CDR2 FNYEAQ (reference sequence). CDR3 sequence: CASSPGLAAYNEQFF. CDR3 DNA: TGTGCCAGCAGCCCGGGACTAGCGGCCTACAATGAGCAGTTCTTC.

The gene calls are TRBV18 and TRBJ1-1; D is unclear. This CDR3 is 13 amino acids long. Germline V CDR1 and CDR2: KGHSH, LQKENI. Trimming left V 3 bases short and J 5 bases short, with 10 bases between. The CDR3 DNA reads TGTGCCAGCTCACCGACGGGGAGGACTGAAGCTTTCTTT. Its protein is CASSPTGRTEAFF.

This clone has more than one count but fewer than ten. CDR3 DNA sequence: TGCGCCAGCAGCCAAGGGATACAGTTTCTCCCATATGGCTACACCTTC. It codes for CASSQGIQFLPYGYTF. J is TRBJ1-2 and V is TRBV4-1; D is unclear. Germline CDR1 and CDR2: MGHRA and YSYEKL. V was clipped by 1 base and J by 5 bases, with 17 bases between them. The CDR3 is 16 amino acids.

The V call is TRBV5-1, the J call TRBJ2-3, with D unclear. This CDR3 comprises 16 residues. The germline gives CDR1 SGHRS, CDR2 YFSETQ. V lost 0 bases, J lost 0 bases, and 11 bases lay in between. This chain's CDR3 is CASSLGGLGSTDTQYF. The CDR3 nucleotides read TGCGCCAGCAGCTTGGGGGGTCTAGGAAGCACAGATACGCAGTATTTT.

This chain connects TRBV7-3 to TRBJ2-7; the D call may be TRBD1 or TRBD2 (6 bases each). The CDR3 consists of 14 residues. CDR1 is SGHTA, CDR2 FQGTGA, per germline. V was shortened by 5 bases and J by 0 bases, with 11 bases between the two germline ends. DNA of the CDR3: TGTGCCAGCAGCCGCGGAGGGGGCTCCTACGAGCAGTACTTC. Translated: CASSRGGGSYEQYF.

CDR3 residues: CASSQERQSSYEQYF. CDR3 DNA: TGTGCCAGCAGCCAAGAGAGGCAGAGCTCCTACGAGCAGTACTTC. This sequence joins TRBV4-2 and TRBJ2-7; D is ambiguous. The length of the CDR3 is 15 residues. V was shortened by 0 bases and J by 0 bases, with 9 bases between the two germline ends. Germline CDR1 and CDR2: LGHNA and YNFKEQ.

This clone showed up just a few times. This chain uses TRBV7-9 with TRBJ1-2; D is ambiguous. There are 12 residues in the CDR3. V was shortened by 1 base and J by 6 bases, with 6 bases between the two germline ends. Germline-derived CDR1 and CDR2 are SEHNR and FQNEAQ (reference sequence). CDR3 amino acids: CASSLGRNGYTF. The CDR3 DNA reads TGTGCCAGCAGCTTAGGACGGAATGGCTACACCTTC.